In this sample, the clone carrying this T cell receptor beta chain turned up many times. Antigen: not known. This entry is derived from a study of spatial heterogeneity in lung cancer. Overall study: Across the raw uncorrected reads, a unique TCR and UMI combination was observed, on average, more than ten times.

TCRdb processed the 5' RACE reads anew with MiXCR; each CDR3 protein has one entry. The table lists 13,000 to 15,000 distinct CDR3 sequences, approximately 4.5% of them singletons. Germline CDR1 and CDR2: MNHEY and SMNVEV (reference sequence). V shed 3 bases, J shed 2 bases, and the junction held 5 bases outside the gene matches. The CDR3 covers 16 residues. Overall study results and limits: Nonsynonymous mutations, ubiquitous and regional, were tracked respectively by counts of ubiquitous and regional expanded TCRs. Counts that tracked tumor mutation counts were those of expanded intratumoral alpha and beta TCRs.

Regarding time point: sample taken at primary tumor resection. Samples were donated by 72 untreated early-stage non-small cell lung cancer patients. The sequences come from lung tumor tissue, collected at surgery. The TCR comes from a female donor with early-stage non-small cell lung cancer. The chain links TRBV27 to TRBJ2-1; TRBD1 matches at 9 bases. The CDR3 region has the DNA TGTGCCAGCAGTTTGCGGCGGACAGGGGCCTACAATGAGCAGTTCTTC. Translated: CASSLRRTGAYNEQFF.